The present TCR beta chain was sequenced within a study of cytomegalovirus exposure and HLA in healthy donors. General study results and limits: HLA-A and HLA-B allele assignments for most subjects were reportedly predicted accurately using TCR beta sequences. In vitro work confirmed that a few CMV-associated chains recognize CMV antigens.

In this sample, this clone turned up once. The antigen is undetermined. The germline CDR1 and CDR2 sequences are LNHNV and YYDKDF (reference sequence). The CDR3 extends over 16 amino acids. The V gene end was trimmed by 0 bases and the J gene end by 7 bases; junction bases not matched to a gene: 11. PCR involved 60 Vbeta and 13 Jbeta primers. Produced via immunoSEQ multiplex PCR; TCRdb's table is partial and in-frame only. This table holds roughly 150,000 clones, 60% to 80% found once. Regarding donors, all were healthy bone marrow donors. This TCR came from a man aged 18 to 30 in good health and CMV-seropositive. The chain couples TRBV15 to TRBJ1-1; 7 bases fit TRBD1. Sequenced: PBMCs. CDR3 bases: TGTGCCACCAGCAGAGACGAAAGGGGGCGCGCCGATGAAGCTTTCTTT. Amino acids: CATSRDERGRADEAFF.